A selection of T cell receptor beta chains follows, all from one sample in a study of T cells in Graves' hyperthyroidism and ophthalmopathy. TCRdb reprocessed the multiplex PCR reads via MiXCR and lists one record per CDR3 protein. The sample has around 290,000 distinct CDR3 sequences; 13% are singletons. The specimen sequenced was blood. The source of these receptors is a woman aged 30 to 39 with Graves' hyperthyroidism that later progressed to Graves' ophthalmopathy. CDR3s include the opening cysteine and the closing phenylalanine or tryptophan. Fields, in order: CDR3 protein, J gene, V gene, D gene. The D gene is left open where the match is weak.

CASSLEGYSGTQYF	TRBJ2-3	TRBV7-9	NA
CSARDRQEAYNSPLHF	TRBJ1-6	TRBV20-1	NA
CASTRGGTGLYGYTF	TRBJ1-2	TRBV2	TRBD1
CASSVGQNSDTQYF	TRBJ2-3	TRBV28	NA
CASSASDIAQETQYF	TRBJ2-5	TRBV18	NA
CASSSGRVLDEQFF	TRBJ2-1	TRBV5-4	NA
CSVQNWSNYGYTF	TRBJ1-2	TRBV29-1	NA
CASSYGVWGSSYEQYF	TRBJ2-7	TRBV6-6	NA
CSAFPNNEQFF	TRBJ2-1	TRBV20-1	NA
CASSTRDEAFF	TRBJ1-1	TRBV19	NA
CASSMGLAYEQYF	TRBJ2-7	TRBV19	NA
CATRGRGDQETQYF	TRBJ2-5	TRBV24-1	NA
CASTRGPTVQETQYF	TRBJ2-5	TRBV3-1	NA
CASSTPGGDTQYF	TRBJ2-3	TRBV7-3	TRBD2
CSASPAGGEETQYF	TRBJ2-5	TRBV20-1	TRBD2
CASSLARGHNYGYTF	TRBJ1-2	TRBV7-9	NA
CSVRSERVRTDTQYF	TRBJ2-3	TRBV29-1	NA
CASSVGGTGSRDGELFF	TRBJ2-2	TRBV9	TRBD1
CASTKGRGYEQYF	TRBJ2-7	TRBV6-2/TRBV6-3	NA
CASSGGQGDEETQYF	TRBJ2-5	TRBV9	TRBD1
CASTPPAGGSYEQYF	TRBJ2-7	TRBV28	TRBD2
CASGQHGDRGKGGYTF	TRBJ1-2	TRBV4-3	TRBD1
CASSFLAGLSNEQFF	TRBJ2-1	TRBV7-2	TRBD2
CATSRDVAAGELFF	TRBJ2-2	TRBV15	NA
CARRTTNRVIQETQYF	TRBJ2-5	TRBV2	NA
CASSQGSGGSKNIQYF	TRBJ2-4	TRBV14	TRBD2
CASSSGQTPYEQYF	TRBJ2-7	TRBV5-1	TRBD1
CSVANTEAFF	TRBJ1-1	TRBV29-1	NA
CASSHQGLEPKADTQYF	TRBJ2-3	TRBV4-1	TRBD2
CASSVPGAPAKLFF	TRBJ1-4	TRBV28	NA
CASSQDSRREAFF	TRBJ1-1	TRBV3-1	NA
CAISDARVAHGAEAFF	TRBJ1-1	TRBV10-3	NA
CASRLQGAFTEAFF	TRBJ1-1	TRBV3-1	TRBD1
CSARDDGLAGYISYNEQFF	TRBJ2-1	TRBV20-1	TRBD2
CASSQPRDRGPHQPQHF	TRBJ1-5	TRBV28	TRBD1
CASSLAGASTEAFF	TRBJ1-1	TRBV5-1	NA
CASSVGVENSPLHF	TRBJ1-6	TRBV27	NA
CSALSPTGDQETQYF	TRBJ2-5	TRBV20-1	TRBD1
CASVTGSSGANVLTF	TRBJ2-6	TRBV28	NA
CASSHGEGYAKNIQYF	TRBJ2-4	TRBV7-9	NA
CASSSLNYEQYF	TRBJ2-7	TRBV27	NA
CASSWQGAATNEELFF	TRBJ1-4	TRBV7-2	TRBD1
CASSITGQGGGYTF	TRBJ1-2	TRBV19	NA
CSGQGISNQPQHF	TRBJ1-5	TRBV20-1	TRBD1
CSVVKTSGSLGQFF	TRBJ2-1	TRBV29-1	TRBD2
CASSPLAGGTGELFF	TRBJ2-2	TRBV28	TRBD2
CASSRRMGELFF	TRBJ2-2	TRBV3-1	NA
CASSVGTSGTNEQFF	TRBJ2-1	TRBV9	TRBD2
CSAQHPTGKNEQYF	TRBJ2-7	TRBV20-1	NA
CASNSLVYHNEQFF	TRBJ2-1	TRBV28	NA